The table lists the clone carrying this TCR beta chain with many counts. Its cognate antigen is unknown. The length of the CDR3 is 16 residues. V lost 5 bases to trimming and J lost 5 bases, with 18 bases between them. This specimen comes from a study of T-cell reconstitution after alpha-beta-depleted transplantation in children. Regarding the study as a whole: Surviving recipient T cells and thymic progenitors underlay high day-60 TCRbeta diversity in some patients.

Unique molecular identifiers were incorporated into the prepared TCRbeta library. MiXCR, applied by TCRdb to the PCR reads, yields one record per CDR3 protein. Counted here are approximately 520,000 distinct CDR3 sequences, around 10% occurring once; the ten biggest clones make up 14%. This rearrangement joins TRBV12-3 or TRBV12-4 to TRBJ2-2; no clear D. This receptor was identified in a female patient aged 2 to 10 who had a stem cell transplant for aplastic anemia, so the T cells may come from the graft donor. Sequenced material: PBMCs, mostly from graft donor cells, taken 180 days after TCRalphabeta/CD19-depleted stem cell transplant. DNA for the CDR3: TGTGCCAGCAGTCCCCTCAACCCTGGGATTACCGGGGAGCTGTTTTTT. Translation: CASSPLNPGITGELFF.